This TCR beta chain is drawn from a study of blood T cell repertoires in COVID-19. For the study at large: Some COVID-19 samples were acute and others convalescent; all came from the United States, Italy and Spain. PBMCs, B-cell-depleted T cells, or T cells provided the cDNA or gDNA that made up the material.

As processed by the authors: Estimates of nucleated cell counts were drawn from the amplification of reference gene primers. Repertoires were generated with immunoSEQ multiplex PCR, while TCRdb's copy carries only in-frame clones and drops some. V, J and clone size are those of that table, while D and trimming were read from the DNA. The sample yields about 28,000 clones, roughly 87% seen once. The CDR3 has 13 residues. Trimming pared 1 base from V and 3 bases from J, leaving 10 bases between. Germline CDR1 GTSNPN, CDR2 SVGIG (reference sequence). The rearrangement uses TRBV30 and TRBJ2-7, with D possibly matching TRBD1 (6 bases). The specimen was peripheral blood. This clonotype originated in a man in his 60s with active COVID-19. The CDR3 sequence: CAWSEGTLYEQYF. DNA for the CDR3: TGTGCCTGGAGTGAAGGGACACTCTACGAGCAGTACTTC.